This T cell receptor (beta chain) was documented in a study of regulatory T cells in long-lasting Graves disease. A word on this clonotype: Since a far larger clone is one base different, this is likely a read error.

Time point specified: persistent/refractory GD, antithyroid drugs over 5 years with positive TRAb. Making the TCR library involved RNA that had been extracted from PBMCs. The CDR3 has 14 residues. Germline V gives CDR1 MNHGY, CDR2 SVAAGI. Both iRepertoire HTBI primers and Arm-PCR of CDR3 regions were used to build the TCR beta libraries. TCRdb called the multiplex PCR reads again in MiXCR, with one record for every CDR3 protein. The sample lists around 340,000 distinct CDR3 sequences, around a fifth occurring once. The J gene is TRBJ1-2, the V gene TRBV6-9; a weak D match, TRBD1 (6 bases). The sample in question was peripheral blood mononuclear cells (PBMCs), obtained when the disease was refractory, from a patient treated with antithyroid drugs. This receptor was identified in a female donor with Graves disease. CDR3: CTSSYRDGNYGYTF. Here the CDR3 DNA reads TGTACCAGCAGTTACAGGGACGGTAACTATGGCTACACCTTC.